This TCR beta chain was identified in a study of CD8+ T cells in alopecia areata. The treatment denotes: oral pan-JAK inhibitor, 5-10 mg twice daily. The CDR3 spans 14 residues. V lost 5 bases and J lost 3, with 14 bases in between. Looked up from germline, CDR1 is MNHEY and CDR2 is SVGAGI. cDNA reverse transcribed from extracted RNA served as the sequencing template. Produced via immunoSEQ multiplex PCR; TCRdb's table is partial and in-frame only. The sample lists 180,000 or so clones, 45% to 60% seen once, with roughly 9.1% in the top ten. Sequencing was performed on CD8+ T cells sorted from blood, taken around week 54, from a patient treated with tofacitinib. The rearrangement joins TRBV6-5 to TRBJ2-7; a weak D match, TRBD2 (5 bases). This clonotype was obtained from a human donor with alopecia areata. CDR3 bases: TGTGCCAGCAGTCCCGGCGGTAGCGTCTACGAGCAGTACTTC. This encodes CASSPGGSVYEQYF.